This TCR beta chain was observed in a study of T cell changes during pregnancy in multiple sclerosis. The method was immunoSEQ multiplex PCR; TCRdb's version includes in-frame clones alone and lacks a portion of them. The table records 30,000 to 40,000 clones, 89% of them present only once. Trimming removed 2 bases from V and 12 bases from J, with 8 bases in between. Looked up from germline, CDR1 is MNHNS and CDR2 is SASEGT. This CDR3 comprises 11 residues. This chain links TRBV6-1 with TRBJ2-1; tentatively, D is TRBD2 (6 bases). This TCR came from a female donor in good health, enrolled as a control in a pregnancy study. The material sequenced was CD4+ T cells from peripheral blood mononuclear cells, taken after pregnancy. The CDR3 protein is CASSEWRGQFF. As DNA, the CDR3 is TGTGCCAGCAGTGAATGGAGGGGGCAGTTCTTC.